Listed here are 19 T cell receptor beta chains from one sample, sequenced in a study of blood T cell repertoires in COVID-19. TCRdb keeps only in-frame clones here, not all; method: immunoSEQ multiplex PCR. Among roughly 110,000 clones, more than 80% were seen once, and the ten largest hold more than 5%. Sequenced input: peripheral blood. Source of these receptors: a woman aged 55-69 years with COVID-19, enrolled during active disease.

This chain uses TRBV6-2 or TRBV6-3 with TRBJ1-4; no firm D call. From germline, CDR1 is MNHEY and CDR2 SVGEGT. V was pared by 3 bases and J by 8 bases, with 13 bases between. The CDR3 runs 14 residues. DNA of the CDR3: TGTGCCAGCAGTTATCCGCGGTCCTTCGAAAAACTGTTTTTT. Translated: CASSYPRSFEKLFF.

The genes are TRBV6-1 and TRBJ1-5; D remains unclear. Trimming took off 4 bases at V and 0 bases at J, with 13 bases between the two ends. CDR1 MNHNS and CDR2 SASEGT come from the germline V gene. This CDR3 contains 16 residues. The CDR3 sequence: CASSGPGPDSNQPQHF. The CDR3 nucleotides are TGTGCCAGCAGTGGGCCGGGTCCCGATAGCAATCAGCCCCAGCATTTT.

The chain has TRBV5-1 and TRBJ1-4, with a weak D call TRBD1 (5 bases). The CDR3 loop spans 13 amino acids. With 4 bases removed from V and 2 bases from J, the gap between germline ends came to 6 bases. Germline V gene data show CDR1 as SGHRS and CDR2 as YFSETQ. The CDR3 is CASSPGTNEKLFF. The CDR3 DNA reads TGCGCCAGCAGCCCAGGGACTAATGAAAAACTGTTTTTT.

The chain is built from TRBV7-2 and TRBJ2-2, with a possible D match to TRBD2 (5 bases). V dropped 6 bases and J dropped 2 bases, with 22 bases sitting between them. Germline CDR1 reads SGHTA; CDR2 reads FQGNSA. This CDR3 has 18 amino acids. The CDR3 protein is CASSNDTGVHFNTGELFF. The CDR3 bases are TGTGCCAGCAGTAACGACACCGGGGTCCATTTTAACACCGGGGAGCTGTTTTTT. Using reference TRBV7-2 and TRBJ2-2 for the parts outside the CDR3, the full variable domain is GAGVSQSPSNKVTEKGKDVELRCDPISGHTALYWYRQSLGQGLEFLIYFQGNSAPDKSGLPSDRFSAERTGGSVSTLTIQRTQQEDSAVYLCASSNDTGVHFNTGELFFGEGSRLTVL.

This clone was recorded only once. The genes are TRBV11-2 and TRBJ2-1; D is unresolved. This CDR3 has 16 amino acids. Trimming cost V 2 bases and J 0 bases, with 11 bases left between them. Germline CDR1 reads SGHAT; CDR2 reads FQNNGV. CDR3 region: CASSLSLESSYNEQFF. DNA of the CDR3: TGTGCCAGCAGCTTATCCCTAGAGAGCTCCTACAATGAGCAGTTCTTC.

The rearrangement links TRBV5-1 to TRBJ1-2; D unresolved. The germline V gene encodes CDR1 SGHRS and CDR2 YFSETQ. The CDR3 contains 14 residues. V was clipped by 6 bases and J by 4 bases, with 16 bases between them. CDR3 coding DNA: TGCGCCAGCACGCCCAATGCCGGGAGCTATGGCTACACCTTC. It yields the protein CASTPNAGSYGYTF.

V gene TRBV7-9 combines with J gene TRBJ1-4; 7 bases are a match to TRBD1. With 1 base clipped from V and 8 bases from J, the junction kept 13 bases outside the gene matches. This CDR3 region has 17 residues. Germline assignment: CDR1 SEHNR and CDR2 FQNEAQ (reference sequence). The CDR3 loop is CASSLGQGLITGEKLFF. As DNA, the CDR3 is TGTGCCAGCAGCTTAGGACAGGGTTTGATAACCGGCGAAAAACTGTTTTTT.

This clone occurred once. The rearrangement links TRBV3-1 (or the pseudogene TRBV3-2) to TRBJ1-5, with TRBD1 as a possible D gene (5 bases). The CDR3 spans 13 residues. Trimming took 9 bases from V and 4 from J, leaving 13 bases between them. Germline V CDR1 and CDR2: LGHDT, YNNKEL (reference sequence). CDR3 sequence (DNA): TGTGCCAGTGGACACCTCACGAATCAGCCCCAGCATTTT. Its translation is CASGHLTNQPQHF.

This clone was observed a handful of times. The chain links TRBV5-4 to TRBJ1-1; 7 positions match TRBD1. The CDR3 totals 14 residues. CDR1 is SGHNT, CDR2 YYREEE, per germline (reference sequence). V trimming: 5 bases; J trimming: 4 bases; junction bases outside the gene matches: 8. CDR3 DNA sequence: TGTGCCAGCAGACGACAGGGACCGAGCACTGAAGCTTTCTTT. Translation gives CASRRQGPSTEAFF.

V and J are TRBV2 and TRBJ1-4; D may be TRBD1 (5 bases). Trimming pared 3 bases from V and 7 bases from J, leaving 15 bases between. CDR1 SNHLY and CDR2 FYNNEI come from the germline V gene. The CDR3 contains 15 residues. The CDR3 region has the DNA TGTGCCAGCAGTGAGGTCGGGGGTGGTTTTGAAAAACTGTTTTTT. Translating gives CASSEVGGGFEKLFF.

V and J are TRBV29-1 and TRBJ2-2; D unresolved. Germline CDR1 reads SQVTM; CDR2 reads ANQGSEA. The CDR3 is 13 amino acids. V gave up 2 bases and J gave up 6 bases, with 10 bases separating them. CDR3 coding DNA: TGCAGCGTTGAAATTAGCAGTCCCGGGGAGCTGTTTTTT. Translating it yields CSVEISSPGELFF.

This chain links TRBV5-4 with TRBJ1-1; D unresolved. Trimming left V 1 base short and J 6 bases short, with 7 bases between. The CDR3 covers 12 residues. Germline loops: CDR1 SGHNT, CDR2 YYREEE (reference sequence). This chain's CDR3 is CASSLPEAEAFF. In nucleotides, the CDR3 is TGTGCCAGCAGCTTGCCCGAGGCTGAAGCTTTCTTT. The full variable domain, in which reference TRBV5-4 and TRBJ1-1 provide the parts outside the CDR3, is ETGVTQSPTHLIKTRGQQVTLRCSSQSGHNTVSWYQQALGQGPQFIFQYYREEENGRGNFPPRFSGLQFPNYSSELNVNALELDDSALYLCASSLPEAEAFFGQGTRLTVV.

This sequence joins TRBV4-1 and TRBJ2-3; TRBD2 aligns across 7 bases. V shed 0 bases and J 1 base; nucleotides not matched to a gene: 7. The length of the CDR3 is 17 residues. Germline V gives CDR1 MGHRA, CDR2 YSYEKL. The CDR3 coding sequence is TGCGCCAGCAGCCAAGACGGCGGGGGACTGGGCACAGATACGCAGTATTTT. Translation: CASSQDGGGLGTDTQYF.

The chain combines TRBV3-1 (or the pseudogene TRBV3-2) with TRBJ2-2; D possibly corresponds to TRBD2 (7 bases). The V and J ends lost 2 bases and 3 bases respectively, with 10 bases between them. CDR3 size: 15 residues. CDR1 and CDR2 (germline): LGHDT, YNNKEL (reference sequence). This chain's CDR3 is CASSQRGGYTGELFF. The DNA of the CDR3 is TGTGCCAGCAGCCAAAGGGGGGGATACACCGGGGAGCTGTTTTTT.

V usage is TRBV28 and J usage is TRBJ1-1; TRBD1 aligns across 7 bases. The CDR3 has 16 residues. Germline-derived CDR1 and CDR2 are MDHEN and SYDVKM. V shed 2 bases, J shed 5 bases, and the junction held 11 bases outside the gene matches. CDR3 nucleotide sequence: TGTGCCAGCAGTTTAGGACAGGAGGGTTTGGATACTGAAGCTTTCTTT. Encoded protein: CASSLGQEGLDTEAFF.

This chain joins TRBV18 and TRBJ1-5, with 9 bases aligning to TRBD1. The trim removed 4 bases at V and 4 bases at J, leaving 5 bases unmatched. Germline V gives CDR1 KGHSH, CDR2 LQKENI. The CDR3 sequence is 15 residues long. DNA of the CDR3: TGTGCCAGCTCACGCCGGGACAGGGCTAATCAGCCCCAGCATTTT. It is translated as CASSRRDRANQPQHF.

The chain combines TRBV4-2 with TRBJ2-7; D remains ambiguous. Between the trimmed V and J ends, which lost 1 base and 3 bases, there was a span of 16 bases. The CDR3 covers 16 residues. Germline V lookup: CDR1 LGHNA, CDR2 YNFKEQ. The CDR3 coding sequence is TGTGCCAGCAGCCAAGGTATCGAACTTCGGGTCTACGAGCAGTACTTC. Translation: CASSQGIELRVYEQYF.

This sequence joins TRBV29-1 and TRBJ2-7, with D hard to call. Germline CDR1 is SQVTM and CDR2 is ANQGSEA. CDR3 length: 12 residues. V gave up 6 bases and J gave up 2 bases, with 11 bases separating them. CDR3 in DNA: TGCAGCGTCGCCGTGAGCCCCTACGAGCAGTACTTC. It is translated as CSVAVSPYEQYF.

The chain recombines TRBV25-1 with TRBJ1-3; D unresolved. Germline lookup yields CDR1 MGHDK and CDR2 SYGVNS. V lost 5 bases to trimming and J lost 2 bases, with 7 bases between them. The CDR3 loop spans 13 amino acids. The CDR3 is CASSTLTGNTIYF. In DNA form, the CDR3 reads TGTGCCAGCAGTACCCTAACTGGAAACACCATATATTTT.